This TCR beta chain came from a study of shared clonotypes between healthy human individuals. At the level of the study: Donors had three CD4 naive, three CD4 memory, two CD8 naive and one CD8 memory plate apiece.

Looked up from germline, CDR1 is SEHNR and CDR2 is FQNEAQ (reference sequence). This CDR3 is 12 amino acids long. None of the donors, who were healthy HIV-negative adults, had recently had acute infections or vaccinations. From CD4+ cells came CD45RA+ naive and CD45RA-negative memory subsets. As handled by the study authors: For the immunoSEQ data, sequences were junction-only without quality scores, so filtering differed. The assay was immunoSEQ multiplex PCR, and TCRdb's table has in-frame clones only and misses some. The D gene and trimming were derived from the DNA, and the V and J assignments and clone size from that table. Altogether about 1.1 million clones are present, 60% to 85% being singletons, with the ten largest covering over 0.8%. This clone was counted between two and nine times.

The sequence was collected from a young man in good health. Some clones in this sample may be carry-over from other donors' samples. The chain uses TRBV7-9 and TRBJ2-1; TRBD1 or TRBD2 may be the D gene (5 bases each). The specimen was memory CD4+ T cells from PBMCs. Subset described: CD45RA-negative fraction. The CDR3 protein is CSGQGLRNEQFF. The CDR3 DNA sequence: TGTAGCGGTCAGGGTCTAAGGAATGAGCAGTTCTTC.